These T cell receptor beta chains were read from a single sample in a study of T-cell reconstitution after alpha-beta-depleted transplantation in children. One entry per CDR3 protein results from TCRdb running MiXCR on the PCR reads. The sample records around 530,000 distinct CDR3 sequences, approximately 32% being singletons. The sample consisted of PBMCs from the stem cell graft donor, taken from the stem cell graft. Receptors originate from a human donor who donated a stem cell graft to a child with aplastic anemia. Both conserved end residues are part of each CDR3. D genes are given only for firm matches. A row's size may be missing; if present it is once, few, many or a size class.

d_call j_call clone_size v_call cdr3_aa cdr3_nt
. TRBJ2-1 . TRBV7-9 CASSNLEPYEQFF TGTGCCAGCAGCAACCTCGAGCCGTATGAGCAGTTCTTC
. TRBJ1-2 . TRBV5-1 CASSLGGENYGYTF TGCGCCAGCAGCTTGGGCGGGGAAAACTATGGCTACACCTTC
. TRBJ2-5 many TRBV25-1 CASSESPAGAEETQYF TGTGCCAGCAGTGAATCCCCCGCAGGGGCAGAAGAGACCCAGTACTTC
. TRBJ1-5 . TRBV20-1 CSAQDVFLKDQPQHF TGCAGTGCCCAGGACGTCTTTCTCAAAGATCAGCCCCAGCATTTT
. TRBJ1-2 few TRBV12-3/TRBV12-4 CASSYLGVTHYGYTF TGTGCCAGCAGTTATTTGGGGGTGACCCACTATGGCTACACCTTC
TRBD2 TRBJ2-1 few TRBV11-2 CASSPIGRAASGRRNEQFF TGTGCCAGCAGCCCGATAGGCCGGGCGGCTAGCGGGAGGAGAAATGAGCAGTTCTTC
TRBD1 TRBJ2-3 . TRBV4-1 CASSQDLGFSSAGGDTQYF TGCGCCAGCAGCCAAGATCTGGGTTTTAGTAGCGCAGGGGGAGATACGCAGTATTTT
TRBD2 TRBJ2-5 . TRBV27 CASSLLGTGGVETQYF TGTGCCAGCAGTTTATTGGGTACGGGAGGGGTAGAGACCCAGTACTTC
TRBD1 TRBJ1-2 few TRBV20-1 CSAMDRGDYGYTF TGCAGTGCTATGGACAGGGGGGACTATGGCTACACCTTC
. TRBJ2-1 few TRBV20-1 CSATGWGSNEQFF TGCAGTGCTACGGGATGGGGGAGCAATGAGCAGTTCTTC
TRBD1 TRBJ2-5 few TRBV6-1 CASSEYGTGNQETAQYF TGTGCCAGCAGTGAATACGGGACAGGGAATCAAGAGACGGCCCAGTACTTC
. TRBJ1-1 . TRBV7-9 CASTPTTMSTEAFF TGTGCCAGCACCCCCACAACAATGTCCACTGAAGCTTTCTTT
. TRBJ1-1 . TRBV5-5 CASRLGGKGNTEAFF TGTGCCAGCAGATTAGGGGGTAAGGGGAACACTGAAGCTTTCTTT
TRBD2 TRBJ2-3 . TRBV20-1 CSASTWREGQDTQYF TGCAGTGCTAGCACCTGGCGGGAGGGCCAAGATACGCAGTATTTT
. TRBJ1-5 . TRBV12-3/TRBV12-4 CASSLGDTYSNQPQHF TGTGCCAGCAGTTTGGGGGACACATATAGCAATCAGCCCCAGCATTTT
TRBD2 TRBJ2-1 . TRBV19 CASSHKLAGGSYNEQFF TGTGCCAGTAGTCATAAATTAGCGGGAGGGTCCTACAATGAGCAGTTCTTC
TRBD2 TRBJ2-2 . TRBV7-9 CASSWGTSGYTGELFF TGTGCCAGCAGCTGGGGGACTAGCGGATACACCGGGGAGCTGTTTTTT
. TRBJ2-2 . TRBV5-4 CASSFRDAKPGELFF TGTGCCAGCAGCTTCCGGGACGCCAAACCCGGGGAGCTGTTTTTT
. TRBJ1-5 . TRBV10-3 CAISDSRGAGLSNQPQHF TGTGCCATCAGTGATTCAAGGGGGGCAGGGCTTAGCAATCAGCCCCAGCATTTT
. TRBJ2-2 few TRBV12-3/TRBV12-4 CASKEMNTGELFF TGTGCCAGCAAGGAGATGAACACCGGGGAGCTGTTTTTT
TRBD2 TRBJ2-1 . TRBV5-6 CASSLRRAGGVDEQFF TGTGCCAGCAGCCTCCGAAGGGCGGGAGGGGTCGATGAGCAGTTCTTC
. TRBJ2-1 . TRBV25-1 CASSEFKGHLNNEQFF TGTGCCAGCAGTGAATTTAAGGGTCACCTGAACAATGAGCAGTTCTTC
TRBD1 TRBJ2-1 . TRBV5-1 CASSSGQGVGNEQFF TGCGCCAGCAGCTCGGGCCAGGGGGTAGGGAATGAGCAGTTCTTC
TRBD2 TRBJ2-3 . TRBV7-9 CASSIRTSGTDAQYF TGTGCCAGCAGCATAAGGACTAGCGGGACCGATGCGCAGTATTTT
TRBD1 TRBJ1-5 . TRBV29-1 CSARGPGNQPQHF TGCAGCGCGAGGGGGCCGGGCAATCAGCCCCAGCATTTT
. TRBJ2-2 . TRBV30 CAWSAGLDGELFF TGTGCCTGGAGTGCGGGGTTGGACGGGGAGCTGTTTTTT
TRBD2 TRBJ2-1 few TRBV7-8 CASRPGTSGRNEQFF TGTGCCAGCAGACCTGGGACTAGCGGGAGGAATGAGCAGTTCTTC
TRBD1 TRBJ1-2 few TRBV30 CAGGRDRAGYTF TGTGCCGGGGGTCGGGACAGGGCTGGCTACACCTTC
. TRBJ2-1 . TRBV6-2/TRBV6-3 CASRATINNEQFF TGTGCCAGCAGGGCGACTATTAACAATGAGCAGTTCTTC
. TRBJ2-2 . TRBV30 CAWTHRGELFF TGTGCCTGGACACACCGAGGGGAGCTGTTTTTT
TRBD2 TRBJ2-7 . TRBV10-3 CAIAGLAGGFYDEQYF TGTGCCATCGCGGGACTAGCGGGAGGATTCTACGACGAGCAGTACTTC
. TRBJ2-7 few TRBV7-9 CASSPRDAYEQYF TGTGCCAGCAGCCCTCGGGACGCCTACGAGCAGTACTTC
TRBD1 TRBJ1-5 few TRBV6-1 CASSEGTGRNQPQHF TGTGCCAGCAGTGAAGGGACAGGGAGGAATCAGCCCCAGCATTTT
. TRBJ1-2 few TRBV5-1 CASRSGGYYGYTF TGCGCCAGCAGGTCGGGGGGCTACTATGGCTACACCTTC
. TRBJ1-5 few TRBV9 CASSVDGVRPQHF TGTGCCAGCAGCGTAGACGGGGTTAGGCCCCAGCATTTT
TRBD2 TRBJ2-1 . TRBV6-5 CASSYDLAGGEQFF TGTGCCAGCAGTTACGATCTAGCGGGAGGGGAGCAGTTCTTC
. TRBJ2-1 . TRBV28 CASSVTYGKYSYNEQFF TGTGCCAGCAGTGTGACCTACGGGAAATACTCCTACAATGAGCAGTTCTTC